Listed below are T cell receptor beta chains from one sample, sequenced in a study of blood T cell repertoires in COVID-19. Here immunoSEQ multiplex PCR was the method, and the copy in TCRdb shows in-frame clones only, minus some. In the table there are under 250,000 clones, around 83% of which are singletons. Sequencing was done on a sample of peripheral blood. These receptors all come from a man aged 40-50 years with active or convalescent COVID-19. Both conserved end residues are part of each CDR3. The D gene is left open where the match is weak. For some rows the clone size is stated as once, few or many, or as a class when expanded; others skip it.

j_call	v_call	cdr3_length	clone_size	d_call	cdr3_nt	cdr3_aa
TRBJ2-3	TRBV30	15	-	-	TGTGCCTGGATCCCGCCCGCGACTAGCACAGATACGCAGTATTTT	CAWIPPATSTDTQYF
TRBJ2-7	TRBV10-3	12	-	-	TGTGCCTCAATGGGAGAAGACTCCCGGCAGTACTTC	CASMGEDSRQYF
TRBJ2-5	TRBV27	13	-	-	TGTGCCGGACAGGTAAAGCGGGTAGAGACCCAGTACTTC	CAGQVKRVETQYF
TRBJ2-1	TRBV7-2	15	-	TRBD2	TGTGCCAGCAGCTTGACTAGCGGGGGTTACAATGAGCAGTTCTTC	CASSLTSGGYNEQFF
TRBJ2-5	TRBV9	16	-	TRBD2	TGTGCCAGCAGCGTAGGGGGACTAGTCTTCCAAGAGACCCAGTACTTC	CASSVGGLVFQETQYF
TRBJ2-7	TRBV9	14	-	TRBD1	TGTGCCAGCAGTCCCGGGACAGCTTCCTACGAGCAGTACTTC	CASSPGTASYEQYF
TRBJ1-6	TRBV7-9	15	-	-	TGTGCCAGCAGCGAGGGAAGGGGGTATAATTCACCCCTCCACTTT	CASSEGRGYNSPLHF
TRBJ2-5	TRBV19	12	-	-	TGTGCCAGTAGTGCGGTGTCGGAGACCCAGTACTTC	CASSAVSETQYF
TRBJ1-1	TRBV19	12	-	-	TGTGCCAGTAGGGCGCAGGATAAGAAGTTATTCTTT	CASRAQDKKLFF
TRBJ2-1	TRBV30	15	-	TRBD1	TGTGCCTGGGCGACACAGGGGGTCCCTTACAATGAGCAGTTCTTC	CAWATQGVPYNEQFF
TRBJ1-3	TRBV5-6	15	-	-	TGTGCCAGCAGCAGAAAGGAGAGCTCTGGAAACACCATATATTTT	CASSRKESSGNTIYF
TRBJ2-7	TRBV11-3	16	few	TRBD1	TGTGCCAGCAGCCACAGGGGCAGCCAGAATCCCTACGAGCAGTACTTC	CASSHRGSQNPYEQYF
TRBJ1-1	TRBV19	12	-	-	TGTGCCAGTAGTATTAGGGGGGGAAGAGCTTTCTTT	CASSIRGGRAFF
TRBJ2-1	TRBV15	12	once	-	TGTGCCACCAGCCCTGCCGGGACAGAGCAGTTCTTC	CATSPAGTEQFF
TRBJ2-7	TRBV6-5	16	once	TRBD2	TGTGCCAGCAGTTACTCTAGGACTAGCGGCTCCTACGAGCAGTACTTC	CASSYSRTSGSYEQYF
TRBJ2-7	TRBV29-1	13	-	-	TGCAGCGTTGAAGAAGGGAGACCCTACGAGCAGTACTTC	CSVEEGRPYEQYF
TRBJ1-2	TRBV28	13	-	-	TGTGCCAGCAGTTTAAGACAGAGATATGGCTACACCTTC	CASSLRQRYGYTF
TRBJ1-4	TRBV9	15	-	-	TGTGCCAGCAGCGTAGGGGCGGGGGGGAATGAAAAACTGTTTTTT	CASSVGAGGNEKLFF
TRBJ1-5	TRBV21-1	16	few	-	TGTGCCAGCAGCATACACAGGGCGGGCAGCAATCAGCCCCAGCATTTT	CASSIHRAGSNQPQHF
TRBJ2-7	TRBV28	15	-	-	TGTGCCAGCAGTTCCCGACAGTTGCCGAAACCTGAGCAGTACTTC	CASSSRQLPKPEQYF
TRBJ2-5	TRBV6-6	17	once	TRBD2	TGTGCCAGCAGTCCAACTACACTAGCGGGGAATCAAGAGACCCAGTACTTC	CASSPTTLAGNQETQYF